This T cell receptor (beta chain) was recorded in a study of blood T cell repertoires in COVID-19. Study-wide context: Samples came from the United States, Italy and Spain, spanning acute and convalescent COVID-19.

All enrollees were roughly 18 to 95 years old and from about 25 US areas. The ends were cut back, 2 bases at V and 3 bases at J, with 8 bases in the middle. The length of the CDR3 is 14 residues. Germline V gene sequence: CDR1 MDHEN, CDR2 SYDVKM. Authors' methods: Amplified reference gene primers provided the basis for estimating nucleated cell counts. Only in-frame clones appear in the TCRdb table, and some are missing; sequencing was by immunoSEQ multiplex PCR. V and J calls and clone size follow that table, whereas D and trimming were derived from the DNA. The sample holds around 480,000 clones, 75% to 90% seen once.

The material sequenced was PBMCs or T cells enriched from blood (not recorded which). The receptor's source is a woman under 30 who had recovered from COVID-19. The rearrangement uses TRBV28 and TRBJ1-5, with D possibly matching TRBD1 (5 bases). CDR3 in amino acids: CASSLPRVNQPQHF. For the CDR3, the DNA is TGTGCCAGCAGTTTACCCAGGGTCAATCAGCCCCAGCATTTT. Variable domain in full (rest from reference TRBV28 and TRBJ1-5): DVKVTQSSRYLVKRTGEKVFLECVQDMDHENMFWYRQDPGLGLRLIYFSYDVKMKEKGDIPEGYSVSREKKERFSLILESASTNQTSMYLCASSLPRVNQPQHFGDGTRLSIL.